These 7 T cell receptor beta chains were sequenced from one sample in a study of PD-1 blockade in classical Hodgkin lymphoma. Libraries were prepared by immunoSEQ multiplex PCR; TCRdb keeps only in-frame clonotypes and omits some of them. The profile shows about 94,000 clones, roughly nine tenths of them singletons. All trial patients relapsed after autologous stem cell transplantation. The starting material was peripheral blood mononuclear cells (PBMCs), obtained before the second cycle of nivolumab. The receptors shown here come from a human donor with classical Hodgkin lymphoma.

The chain joins TRBV5-1 to TRBJ1-1; D perhaps matches TRBD1 (6 bases). Germline V gene sequence: CDR1 SGHRS, CDR2 YFSETQ. This CDR3 has 13 amino acids. The V end was cut by 0 bases, the J end by 9 bases, with 12 bases between. Here the CDR3 DNA reads TGCGCCAGCAGCTTGGGAGCGGACAGACAAGCTTTCTTT. Its protein product is CASSLGADRQAFF.

The V call is TRBV6-1, the J call TRBJ1-4, with unresolved D. V lost 2 bases to trimming and J lost 8 bases, with 6 bases between them. From germline, CDR1 is MNHNS and CDR2 SASEGT. This CDR3 is 12 amino acids long. The CDR3 sequence is CASSENREKLFF. CDR3 bases: TGTGCCAGCAGTGAAAATCGAGAAAAACTGTTTTTT.

As concerns this clone: At the DNA level, this CDR3 is encoded by other sequences in the same sample as well. This chain joins TRBV11-2 and TRBJ2-5, with 11 nucleotides matching TRBD2. The CDR3 is made up of 15 amino acids. V was clipped by 2 bases and J by 3 bases; unmatched bases: 2. Germline V CDR1 and CDR2: SGHAT, FQNNGV. The CDR3 protein is CASSLLAGGKETQYF. The DNA for the CDR3 is TGTGCCAGCAGCTTACTAGCGGGGGGCAAAGAGACCCAGTACTTC.

The V gene is TRBV27, the J gene TRBJ2-5; D possibly matches TRBD1 or TRBD2 (7 bases each). The CDR3 has 15 residues. Trimming removed 0 bases at V and 5 bases at J, with 13 bases between. The germline V gene encodes CDR1 MNHEY and CDR2 SMNVEV (reference sequence). The DNA for the CDR3 is TGTGCCAGCAGTTTATCGTGGCAGGGGGGGGAGACCCAGTACTTC. Its protein product is CASSLSWQGGETQYF.

The chain is built from TRBV9 and TRBJ2-7; D possibly corresponds to TRBD2 (6 bases). The CDR3 length is 14 residues. V was pared by 3 bases and J by 0 bases, with 10 bases between. Germline V gives CDR1 SGDLS, CDR2 YYNGEE. Here the CDR3 DNA reads TGTGCCAGCAGCGCATCGACTAGCTCCTACGAGCAGTACTTC. Translating it yields CASSASTSSYEQYF.

The V call is TRBV14, the J call TRBJ2-3; 11 nucleotides agree with TRBD2. Germline CDR1 and CDR2: SGHDN and FVKESK. The CDR3 is 15 residues long. Trimming at V came to 4 bases and at J to 3 bases, leaving 3 bases not matched to a gene. CDR3 sequence: CASSLTSGSTDTQYF. The CDR3 DNA reads as TGTGCCAGCAGCCTTACTAGCGGGAGTACAGATACGCAGTATTTT. Full variable domain (outside the CDR3, taken from reference TRBV14 and TRBJ2-3): EAGVTQFPSHSVIEKGQTVTLRCDPISGHDNLYWYRRVMGKEIKFLLHFVKESKQDESGMPNNRFLAERTGGTYSTLKVQPAELEDSGVYFCASSLTSGSTDTQYFGPGTRLTVL.

The V and J genes are TRBV5-1 and TRBJ2-3, with 7 positions matching TRBD2. The CDR3 runs 16 residues. Germline lookup yields CDR1 SGHRS and CDR2 YFSETQ. Unmatched junction bases numbered 7, after V lost 1 base and J lost 2 bases. CDR3 loop: CASSLYPAGDTDTQYF. The CDR3 coding sequence is TGCGCCAGCAGCTTGTATCCTGCGGGGGACACAGATACGCAGTATTTT.